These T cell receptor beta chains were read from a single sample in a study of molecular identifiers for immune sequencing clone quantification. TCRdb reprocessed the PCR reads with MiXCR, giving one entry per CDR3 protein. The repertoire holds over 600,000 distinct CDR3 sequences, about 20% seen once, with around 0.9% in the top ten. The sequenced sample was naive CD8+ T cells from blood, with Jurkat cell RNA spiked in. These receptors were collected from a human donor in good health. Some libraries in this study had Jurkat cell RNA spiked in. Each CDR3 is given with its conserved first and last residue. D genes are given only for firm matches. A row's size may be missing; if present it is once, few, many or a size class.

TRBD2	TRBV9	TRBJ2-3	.	TGTGCCAGCAGCGTCGGGGGGACTCCGAAAGATACGCAGTATTTT	CASSVGGTPKDTQYF
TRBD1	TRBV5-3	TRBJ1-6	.	TGTGCCAGCAGCGCCAGGGGGTCGGCTGATAATTCACCCCTCCACTTT	CASSARGSADNSPLHF
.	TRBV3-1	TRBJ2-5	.	TGTGCCAGCAGCCCCCGGGAAGGGGAAGGGTCAGAGACCCAGTACTTC	CASSPREGEGSETQYF
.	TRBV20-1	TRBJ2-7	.	TGCAGTGCTAGAGGGGTCAGCTCCTACGGGCAGTACTTC	CSARGVSSYGQYF
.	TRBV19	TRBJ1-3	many	TGTGCCAGTAGTTGGGTCACCAGCGGAATTGGAAACACCATATATTTT	CASSWVTSGIGNTIYF
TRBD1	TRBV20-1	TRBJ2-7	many	TGCAGTGCTCGACCGGACAGGGAGCTCTACGAGCAGTACTTC	CSARPDRELYEQYF
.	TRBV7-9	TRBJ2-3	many	TGTGCCAGCAGCTTAGGTCCTAGCGTCACAGATACGCAGTATTTT	CASSLGPSVTDTQYF
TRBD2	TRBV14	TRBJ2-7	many	TGTGCCAGCAGCCAAGATCTTTGGGAGGGCGTCGACGAGCAGTACTTC	CASSQDLWEGVDEQYF
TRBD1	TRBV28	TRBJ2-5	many	TGTGCCAGCAGCCCTACAGGGGCCACGGTGCGGACCCAGTACTTC	CASSPTGATVRTQYF
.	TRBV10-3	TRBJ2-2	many	TGTGCCATCAGTGAGACAGGATCGAACACCGGGGAGCTGTTTTTT	CAISETGSNTGELFF
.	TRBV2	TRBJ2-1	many	TGTGCCAGCAGTAGCCACCCCGCCTACAATGAGCAGTTCTTC	CASSSHPAYNEQFF
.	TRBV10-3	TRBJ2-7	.	TGTGCCATCAGTGAGTTAAGGTGGTACGAGCAGTACTTC	CAISELRWYEQYF
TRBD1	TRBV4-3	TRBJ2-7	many	TGCGCCAGCAGCCAAGGACAGGGTAAGGTCTACGAGCAGTACTTC	CASSQGQGKVYEQYF
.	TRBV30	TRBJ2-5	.	TGTGCCTGGAGTTTTAGGGATACCCAAGAGACCCAGTACTTC	CAWSFRDTQETQYF
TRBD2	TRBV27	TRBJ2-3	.	TGTGCCAGCAGTTTGGATACGACTAGCGGGGTTGATACGCAGTATTTT	CASSLDTTSGVDTQYF
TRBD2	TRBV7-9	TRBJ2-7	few	TGTGCCAGCAGCTACCCACTAGCGGGACGATTCGAGCAGTACTTC	CASSYPLAGRFEQYF
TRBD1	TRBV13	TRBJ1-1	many	TGTGCCAGCAGCCTAGGGACAGGGGGTAACACTGAAGCTTTCTTT	CASSLGTGGNTEAFF
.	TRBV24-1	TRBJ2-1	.	TGTGCCACCAGTGCTGGCAACCGAACCTCCTACAATGAGCAGTTCTTC	CATSAGNRTSYNEQFF
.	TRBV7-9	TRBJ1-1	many	TGTGCCAGCAGCTTAGTTCGGGGGCCCCCTGAAGCTTTCTTT	CASSLVRGPPEAFF
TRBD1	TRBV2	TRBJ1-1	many	TGTGCCAGCAGCGTCGGACTGACAGGGGTTCCTGAAGCTTTCTTT	CASSVGLTGVPEAFF
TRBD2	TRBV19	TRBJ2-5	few	TGTGCCAGTAATAATCGGGGGGTTGAGACCCAGTACTTC	CASNNRGVETQYF
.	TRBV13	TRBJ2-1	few	TGTGCCAGCAGCTTAAAGGGGCTGTTTGGCAATGAGCAGTTCTTC	CASSLKGLFGNEQFF
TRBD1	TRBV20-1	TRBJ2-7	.	TGCAGTGCTAGGGCAGCAGGGGGCGCCTACGAGCAGTACTTC	CSARAAGGAYEQYF
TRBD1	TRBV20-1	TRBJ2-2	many	TGCAGTGCTCGGCTGGACAGGGCGAACACCGGGGAGCTGTTTTTT	CSARLDRANTGELFF
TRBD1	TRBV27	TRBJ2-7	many	TGTGCCAGCAGTTTGTTCCAGGGGGCTTACGAGCAGTACTTC	CASSLFQGAYEQYF
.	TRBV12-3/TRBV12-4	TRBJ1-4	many	TGTGCCAGCAGTTTCCCCCAAAGAAAACTGTTTTTT	CASSFPQRKLFF
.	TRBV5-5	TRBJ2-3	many	TGTGCCAGCAGCTCTTTTGGGGAGTTCACAGATACGCAGTATTTT	CASSSFGEFTDTQYF
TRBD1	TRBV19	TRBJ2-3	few	TGTGCCAGTAGTGACGGACAGGGATTGACAGATACGCAGTATTTT	CASSDGQGLTDTQYF
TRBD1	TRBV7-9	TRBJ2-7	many	TGTGCCAGCAGCTTAGTTCCAGGGACAGGGGGCGACGAGCAGTACTTC	CASSLVPGTGGDEQYF
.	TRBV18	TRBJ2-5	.	TGTGCCAGCTCACCACCGGACCCCGTCTTCCAAGAGACCCAGTACTTC	CASSPPDPVFQETQYF
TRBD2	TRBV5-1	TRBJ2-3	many	TGCGCCAGCAGCTGGGGGACTAGCGGGAACTTTCTTAGCACAGATACGCAGTATTTT	CASSWGTSGNFLSTDTQYF
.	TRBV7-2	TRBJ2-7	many	TGTGCCAGCAGCTTGCCCCGGGTCTCACAGAAGCAGTACTTC	CASSLPRVSQKQYF
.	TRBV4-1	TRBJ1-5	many	TGCGCCAGCAGCCGCCAGGAGAATCAGCCCCAGCATTTT	CASSRQENQPQHF
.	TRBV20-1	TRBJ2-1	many	TGCAGTGCTAGAGAGTATTCGGGGGATGCCTACAATGAGCAGTTCTTC	CSAREYSGDAYNEQFF
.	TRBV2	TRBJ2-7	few	TGTGCCAGCAAAGGGGAAGGGTCCTACGAGCAGTACTTC	CASKGEGSYEQYF
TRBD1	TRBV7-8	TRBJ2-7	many	TGTGCCAGCAGCTTAGCCCCGGGACAGACAAACTACGAGCAGTACTTC	CASSLAPGQTNYEQYF
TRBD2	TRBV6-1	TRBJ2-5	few	TGTGCCAGCTCAAGACTAGCGGGGGGGGGGGGAGAAGAGACCCAGTACTTC	CASSRLAGGGGEETQYF
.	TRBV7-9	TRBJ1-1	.	TGTGCCGGCACCGGCCCCAGGTCGAACGGGGAAGCTTTCTTT	CAGTGPRSNGEAFF
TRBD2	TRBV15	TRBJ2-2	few	TGTGCCACACAGTCGCGCGGGGCTAGCGGGGGCCTGAACACCGGGGAGCTGTTTTTT	CATQSRGASGGLNTGELFF
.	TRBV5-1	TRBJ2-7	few	TGCGCCAGCAGCTTGGCCGCGGGCAATGAGCAGTACTTC	CASSLAAGNEQYF
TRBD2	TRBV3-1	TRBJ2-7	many	TGTGCCAGCAGCCAAGTCGCTTCTGCGGGAGGGCCTGTGCAGTACTTC	CASSQVASAGGPVQYF
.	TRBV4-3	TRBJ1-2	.	TGCGCCAGCAGCCCTCAGACAGATAACTATGGCTACACCTTC	CASSPQTDNYGYTF
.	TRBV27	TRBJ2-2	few	TGTGCCAGCAGTTTACTCGCCGGATTAGGGACCGGGGAGCTGTTTTTT	CASSLLAGLGTGELFF
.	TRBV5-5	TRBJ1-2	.	TGTGCCAGCAGCCCACCGCCCGGCCAGGGGCTTGGCTACACCTTC	CASSPPPGQGLGYTF
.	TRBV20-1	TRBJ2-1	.	TGCAGTGCTGGGGCGACTGGAAGCTCCTACAATGAGCAGTTCTTC	CSAGATGSSYNEQFF
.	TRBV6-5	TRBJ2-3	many	TGTGCCAGCAGCCCAACCGATACAGATACGCAGTATTTT	CASSPTDTDTQYF
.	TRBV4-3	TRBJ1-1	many	TGCGCCAGCAGCCAAGTCGCAGAGGGGACTGAAGCTTTCTTT	CASSQVAEGTEAFF
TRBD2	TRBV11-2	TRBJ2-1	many	TGTGCCAGCAGCGTAGCGGGGGGGTTAGACTACAATGAGCAGTTCTTC	CASSVAGGLDYNEQFF
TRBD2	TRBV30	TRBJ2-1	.	TGTGCCTGGAGCCGAACTAGCGGGACCTTCGATGGGCAGTTCTTC	CAWSRTSGTFDGQFF
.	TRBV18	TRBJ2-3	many	TGTGCCAGCTCACCCGGGGCGGGGGCGTACACAGATACGCAGTATTTT	CASSPGAGAYTDTQYF
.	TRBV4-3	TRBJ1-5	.	TGCGCCAACGGCCAAGACCATGGATTGCATCAGCCCCAGCATTTT	CANGQDHGLHQPQHF